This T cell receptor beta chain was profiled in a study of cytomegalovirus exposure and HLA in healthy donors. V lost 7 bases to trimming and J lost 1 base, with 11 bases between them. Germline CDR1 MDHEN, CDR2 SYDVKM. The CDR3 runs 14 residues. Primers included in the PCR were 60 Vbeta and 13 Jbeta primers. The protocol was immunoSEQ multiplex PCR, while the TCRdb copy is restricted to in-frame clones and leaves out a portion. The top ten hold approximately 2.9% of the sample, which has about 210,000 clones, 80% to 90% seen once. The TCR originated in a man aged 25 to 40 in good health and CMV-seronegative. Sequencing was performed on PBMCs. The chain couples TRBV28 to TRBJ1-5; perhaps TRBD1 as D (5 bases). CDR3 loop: CASTPTASNQPQHF. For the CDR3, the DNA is TGTGCCAGCACCCCGACAGCGAGCAATCAGCCCCAGCATTTT. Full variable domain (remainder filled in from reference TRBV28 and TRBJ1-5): DVKVTQSSRYLVKRTGEKVFLECVQDMDHENMFWYRQDPGLGLRLIYFSYDVKMKEKGDIPEGYSVSREKKERFSLILESASTNQTSMYLCASTPTASNQPQHFGDGTRLSIL.